Listed here are 2 T cell receptor beta chains from one sample, sequenced in a study of molecular identifiers for immune sequencing clone quantification. TCRdb recomputed calls from the PCR reads with MiXCR, one row per CDR3 protein. The profile shows approximately 550,000 distinct CDR3 sequences, 20% to 25% of them singletons. The sample taken for sequencing was naive CD8+ T cells from blood, with Jurkat cell RNA spiked in. As for subset: FACS-sorted CD8+CD4-CCR7+CD45RA+ naive T cells. These receptors all come from a human donor in good health. Some libraries in this study had Jurkat cell RNA spiked in.

Points on this clonotype: One base away lies a much larger clone, so this may be a sequencing read error. The CDR3 end shows no conserved phenylalanine or tryptophan, and so a read error is likely. The chain joins TRBV4-3 to TRBJ2-7; 8 nucleotides align to TRBD2. Trimming cost V 0 bases and J 4 bases; bases outside gene matches: 8. Germline CDR1 reads LGHNA; CDR2 reads YSLEER. This CDR3 spans 16 amino acids. The CDR3 protein is CASSQDRSGSSYEQYL. As DNA, the CDR3 is TGCGCCAGCAGCCAAGATCGCAGCGGGAGTTCATACGAGCAGTACCTC.

V gene TRBV6-2 or TRBV6-3 combines with J gene TRBJ2-7; 8 positions match TRBD1. The CDR3 covers 16 residues. The V segment lost 2 bases and the J segment 9 bases; nucleotides outside the gene matches: 15. Germline-derived CDR1 and CDR2 are MNHEY and SVGEGT. The CDR3 sequence is CASSYPPQGAFVWQYF. In DNA, the CDR3 is TGTGCCAGCAGTTACCCCCCCCAGGGGGCTTTTGTCTGGCAGTACTTC.